Below are 25 T cell receptor beta chains sequenced from a single sample in a study of blood T cell repertoires in COVID-19. Assay used: immunoSEQ multiplex PCR; TCRdb lists only in-frame clones, some missing. The sample holds under 250,000 clones, roughly 86% seen once. The sequencing input was PBMCs or T cells enriched from blood (not recorded which). The receptors here all came from a woman aged 25 to 39 with acute COVID-19.

The chain couples TRBV10-3 to TRBJ1-2; TRBD1 might be the D (6 bases). Germline lookup yields CDR1 ENHRY and CDR2 SYGVKD. V lost 4 bases and J 6 bases, leaving 15 bases between the germline ends. The CDR3 loop spans 14 amino acids. The CDR3 loop is CAISVTGREDGYTF. CDR3 DNA sequence: TGTGCCATCAGTGTTACAGGGAGGGAGGATGGCTACACCTTC.

V and J are TRBV11-2 and TRBJ1-5; D unresolved. CDR1 and CDR2 (germline): SGHAT, FQNNGV. This CDR3 is 15 amino acids long. V was trimmed by 4 bases and J by 2 bases, leaving 12 bases between them. CDR3 nucleotide sequence: TGTGCCAGCAGCTCAGAATGGGGAGGCAATCAGCCCCAGCATTTT. This codes for CASSSEWGGNQPQHF. Full variable domain (outside the CDR3, taken from reference TRBV11-2 and TRBJ1-5): EAGVAQSPRYKIIEKRQSVAFWCNPISGHATLYWYQQILGQGPKLLIQFQNNGVVDDSQLPKDRFSAERLKGVDSTLKIQPAKLEDSAVYLCASSSEWGGNQPQHFGDGTRLSIL.

The chain carries TRBV3-1 (or the pseudogene TRBV3-2) and TRBJ2-2, with a weak D call TRBD2 (6 bases). V was pared by 3 bases and J by 2 bases, with 10 bases between. The V gene's germline CDR1 is LGHDT and CDR2 YNNKEL (reference sequence). The CDR3 sequence is 15 residues long. The CDR3 DNA reads as TGTGCCAGCAGCCAGCGGGGTACAAACACCGGGGAGCTGTTTTTT. Its translation is CASSQRGTNTGELFF.

The chain employs TRBV4-3 and TRBJ2-5; 14 nucleotides line up with TRBD2. V was pared by 3 bases and J by 5 bases, with 5 bases of the junction left unmatched. CDR1 and CDR2 (germline): LGHNA, YSLEER. The CDR3 is 16 residues long. CDR3 coding DNA: TGCGCCAGCAGCCAGACTAGCGGGGGGGCATGGGAGACCCAGTACTTC. Amino acids: CASSQTSGGAWETQYF.

The genes are TRBV6-5 and TRBJ1-5; 8 bases align to TRBD1. The CDR3 runs to 14 residues. Germline CDR1 is MNHEY and CDR2 is SVGAGI. The J segment lost 6 bases and the V segment lost 8 bases, leaving 9 bases of the junction unmatched. The CDR3, as DNA: TGTGCCAGCGGACCGCAGGGGGCGTTTCAGCCCCAGCATTTT. This gives the protein CASGPQGAFQPQHF.

The chain combines TRBV19 with TRBJ1-1, with D perhaps matching TRBD1 (5 bases). Trimming shortened V by 0 bases and J by 1 base, and 9 bases separated the two germline ends. Germline V gene sequence: CDR1 LNHDA, CDR2 SQIVND (reference sequence). CDR3 length: 15 amino acids. CDR3 region: CASSIEQEGNTEAFF. CDR3 bases: TGTGCCAGTAGTATAGAACAGGAGGGGAACACTGAAGCTTTCTTT.

The chain is built from TRBV7-8 and TRBJ2-5; TRBD2 matches 8 bases. With V trimmed by 3 bases and J by 3 bases, 9 bases remained unmatched. CDR3 length: 16 amino acids. Germline V CDR1 and CDR2: SGHVS, FQNEAQ. CDR3 nucleotide sequence: TGTGCCAGCAGCTTGGTGCGGGGGGCCCGTGAAGAGACCCAGTACTTC. It translates to CASSLVRGAREETQYF.

The V call is TRBV7-9, the J call TRBJ1-2; the D gene is possibly TRBD1 (6 bases). The ends were cut back, 6 bases at V and 4 bases at J, with 21 bases in the middle. Germline V gene lookup returns CDR1 SEHNR and CDR2 FQNEAQ (reference sequence). The CDR3 contains 16 residues. The CDR3 region has the DNA TGTGCCAGCAGACCTCCCGGGGCACAGGGTTCCTATGGCTACACCTTC. Translating gives CASRPPGAQGSYGYTF.

The CDR3, as DNA: TGTGCCACCAGCAGAGATTATTTAGAGTCTTCGAACACTGAAGCTTTCTTT. Translated: CATSRDYLESSNTEAFF. The chain couples TRBV15 to TRBJ1-1, with unresolved D. This CDR3 contains 17 residues. The V end was cut by 0 bases, the J end by 1 base, with 15 bases between. The germline V gene encodes CDR1 LNHNV and CDR2 YYDKDF (reference sequence).

The J gene is TRBJ1-2, the V gene TRBV15; D is possibly TRBD1 (6 bases). Germline CDR1 and CDR2: LNHNV and YYDKDF (reference sequence). V was trimmed by 1 base and J by 5 bases, leaving 11 bases between them. This CDR3 has 14 residues. The CDR3, as DNA: TGTGCCACCAGCAGAGCGACAGGACCATATGGCTACACCTTC. Amino acids: CATSRATGPYGYTF.

The sample holds one count of this clone. V is TRBV25-1 and J is TRBJ1-1; 7 nucleotides align to TRBD1. The CDR3 contains 14 residues. In germline, CDR1 is MGHDK, CDR2 SYGVNS. V lost 4 bases to trimming and J lost 5 bases; unmatched junction nucleotides: 7. DNA for the CDR3: TGTGCCAGCAGTGGGGGACAGAGGAGAACTGAAGCTTTCTTT. Protein: CASSGGQRRTEAFF. Full variable domain (rest looked up from reference TRBV25-1 and TRBJ1-1): EADIYQTPRYLVIGTGKKITLECSQTMGHDKMYWYQQDPGMELHLIHYSYGVNSTEKGDLSSESTVSRIRTEHFPLTLESARPSHTSQYLCASSGGQRRTEAFFGQGTRLTVV.

This rearrangement joins TRBV28 to TRBJ1-5, with D perhaps TRBD1 (6 bases). The germline V and J ends were trimmed by 6 bases and 6 bases, with 15 bases remaining between them. The V gene's germline CDR1 is MDHEN and CDR2 SYDVKM. CDR3 size: 14 residues. CDR3 DNA sequence: TGTGCCAGCAGCCCAAGGACAGACGCTCAGCCCCAGCATTTT. Its translation is CASSPRTDAQPQHF.

This clone came up a few times. V and J are TRBV27 and TRBJ1-2; D is possibly TRBD1 (5 bases). The CDR3 consists of 13 residues. V was clipped by 3 bases and J by 3 bases, with 8 bases between them. The germline V gene encodes CDR1 MNHEY and CDR2 SMNVEV (reference sequence). CDR3 sequence: CASSFGHYYGYTF. The CDR3 DNA sequence: TGTGCCAGCAGTTTCGGACATTACTATGGCTACACCTTC.

The chain couples TRBV28 to TRBJ1-2; a possible D gene is TRBD1 (5 bases). Germline CDR1 and CDR2: MDHEN and SYDVKM. Trimming took off 2 bases at V and 5 bases at J, with 6 bases between the two ends. The CDR3 consists of 12 residues. Here the CDR3 reads CASSLQGYGYTF. The CDR3 nucleotides are TGTGCCAGCAGTTTACAGGGTTATGGCTACACCTTC.

The rearrangement uses TRBV7-9 and TRBJ2-7, with D tentatively TRBD1 (5 bases). The length of the CDR3 is 14 residues. V was shortened by 5 bases and J by 4 bases, with 15 bases between the two germline ends. Germline V gene sequence: CDR1 SEHNR, CDR2 FQNEAQ (reference sequence). This CDR3 is CASSAIGQFYEQYF. CDR3 nucleotides: TGTGCCAGCAGCGCTATTGGACAATTTTACGAGCAGTACTTC.

This clone appeared once. The chain has TRBV11-2 and TRBJ2-3; D may be TRBD2 (6 bases). This CDR3 contains 16 residues. Deletions cut 2 bases from V and 3 bases from J, with 15 bases between. The germline V gene has CDR1 SGHAT and CDR2 FQNNGV. The CDR3 protein is CASSLPGTDPTDTQYF. The CDR3 DNA sequence: TGTGCCAGCAGCTTACCCGGGACTGACCCAACAGATACGCAGTATTTT.

V and J are TRBV9 and TRBJ2-5; 13 bases map to TRBD2. V shed 4 bases, J shed 4 bases, and the junction held 7 bases outside the gene matches. There are 16 residues in the CDR3. CDR1 and CDR2 (germline): SGDLS, YYNGEE. The CDR3 here is CASSPRTSGGGETQYF. Written as DNA, the CDR3 is TGTGCCAGCAGCCCTCGGACTAGCGGGGGCGGAGAGACCCAGTACTTC.

The genes are TRBV28 and TRBJ1-3; D call uncertain. The CDR3 is 14 residues long. The germline V gene has CDR1 MDHEN and CDR2 SYDVKM. V lost 5 bases and J 1 base, leaving 9 bases between the germline ends. In DNA form, the CDR3 reads TGTGCCAGCAGTCCTCCTATGTCTGGAAACACCATATATTTT. Amino acid sequence: CASSPPMSGNTIYF. Variable domain in full (rest from reference TRBV28 and TRBJ1-3): DVKVTQSSRYLVKRTGEKVFLECVQDMDHENMFWYRQDPGLGLRLIYFSYDVKMKEKGDIPEGYSVSREKKERFSLILESASTNQTSMYLCASSPPMSGNTIYFGEGSWLTVV.

This clone was seen a handful of times. The chain couples TRBV27 to TRBJ2-7; TRBD1 matches at 8 bases. Looked up from germline, CDR1 is MNHEY and CDR2 is SMNVEV (reference sequence). The CDR3 sequence is 15 residues long. Unmatched junction bases numbered 13, after V lost 4 bases and J lost 8 bases. This chain's CDR3 is CASSSSRSGTGKQYF. In nucleotides, the CDR3 is TGTGCCAGCAGTTCCTCCCGATCCGGGACAGGAAAGCAGTACTTC.

The V call is TRBV5-1, the J call TRBJ1-1; 8 bases are a match to TRBD1. The CDR3 is 16 amino acids. CDR1 is SGHRS, CDR2 YFSETQ, per germline. Trimming at V came to 4 bases and at J to 3 bases, leaving 11 bases not matched to a gene. The CDR3 DNA reads as TGCGCCAGCAGCCCGCAACAGACAGGGGAATACACTGAAGCTTTCTTT. Protein product: CASSPQQTGEYTEAFF.

This chain joins TRBV25-1 and TRBJ1-2; D is ambiguous. The CDR3 is 13 amino acids. V was shortened by 3 bases and J by 5 bases, with 10 bases between the two germline ends. The germline V gene encodes CDR1 MGHDK and CDR2 SYGVNS. CDR3 residues: CASSDQILYGYTF. In DNA, the CDR3 is TGTGCCAGCAGTGATCAGATATTATATGGCTACACCTTC.

V and J are TRBV3-1 (or the pseudogene TRBV3-2) and TRBJ2-3; 10 bases match TRBD2. Trimming cost V 5 bases and J 5 bases; bases outside gene matches: 10. The CDR3 is 16 amino acids. Germline lookup yields CDR1 LGHDT and CDR2 YNNKEL (reference sequence). The CDR3 DNA reads TGTGCCAGCAGCAGCGGGCCTAGCGGGGGATTAGATACGCAGTATTTT. It is translated as CASSSGPSGGLDTQYF.

The V gene is TRBV5-4, the J gene TRBJ2-1; 10 nucleotides match TRBD2. The CDR3 runs to 20 residues. Germline lookup yields CDR1 SGHNT and CDR2 YYREEE (reference sequence). Trimming took 0 bases from V and 9 from J; bases not matched to a gene: 21. The CDR3 is CASSLGLVSGGAYSRGEQFF. DNA for the CDR3: TGTGCCAGCAGCTTGGGGCTAGTAAGCGGGGGGGCCTACAGTAGGGGTGAGCAGTTCTTC.

This clone occurred a few times. The chain links TRBV7-9 to TRBJ2-5; D remains ambiguous. Germline V gene data show CDR1 as SEHNR and CDR2 as FQNEAQ (reference sequence). The CDR3 runs 16 residues. V shed 1 base and J shed 3 bases, with 15 bases lying between them. The CDR3 DNA is TGTGCCAGCAGCTTAGGCCGCGTTCTCCCGGAAGAGACCCAGTACTTC. Its protein is CASSLGRVLPEETQYF.

This clone occurred once. The chain links TRBV10-3 to TRBJ1-2; a weak D match, TRBD1 (5 bases). V lost 7 bases, J lost 8 bases, and 17 bases lay in between. The V gene's germline CDR1 is ENHRY and CDR2 SYGVKD. The CDR3 extends over 13 amino acids. CDR3 DNA: TGTGCCATCACTACGACAGATTTGTACGGCTACACCTTC. It specifies CAITTTDLYGYTF.